This is a list of T cell receptor beta chains from one sample in a study of blood T cells in healthy people across ages. TCRdb reprocessed the 5' RACE reads with MiXCR, giving one entry per CDR3 protein. This table has about 1.5 million distinct CDR3 sequences, approximately 42% appearing once. The sample comprised blood. Source of these receptors: a woman aged 18-29 years in good health. Both conserved end residues are part of each CDR3. A D gene is named only where the DNA matches it firmly. Where a row states a size, it is once, few, many or the class of an expanded clone; other rows omit it.

CDR3 length	V gene	D gene	clone size	J gene	CDR3 DNA	CDR3 protein
14	TRBV7-9	-	-	TRBJ1-2	TGTGCCAGCAGCTTAGACATAGGCAACTATGGCTACACCTTC	CASSLDIGNYGYTF
14	TRBV20-1	TRBD1	few	TRBJ1-2	TGCAGTGCGACTCCTCTACAGGGGAACTATGGCTACACCTTC	CSATPLQGNYGYTF
14	TRBV12-3/TRBV12-4	-	many	TRBJ1-2	TGTGCCAGCAGTTTATCCGGGGGTTTCTATGGCTACACCTTC	CASSLSGGFYGYTF
13	TRBV28	-	-	TRBJ1-2	TGTGCCAGCGTTTCAGGGAGTGACTATGGCTACACCTTC	CASVSGSDYGYTF
15	TRBV5-5	-	few	TRBJ2-7	TGTGCCAGCAGCTTGCCGACGGCGAGCTCCTACGAGCAGTACTTC	CASSLPTASSYEQYF
13	TRBV15	-	-	TRBJ2-7	TGTGCCACCAGCAGAATAAAGTACTACGAGCAGTACTTC	CATSRIKYYEQYF
16	TRBV7-6	-	few	TRBJ2-1	TGTGCCAGCAGCTTAGTGGGTAGCCGAATTAGCAATGAGCAGTTCTTC	CASSLVGSRISNEQFF
16	TRBV5-6	TRBD2	-	TRBJ2-7	TGTGCCAGCAGCTTGGGGGGACTAGTTCTGTCCTACGAGCAGTACTTC	CASSLGGLVLSYEQYF
13	TRBV2	-	few	TRBJ1-1	TGTGCCAGCGGGCAGGGCGTGGGCACTGAAGCTTTCTTT	CASGQGVGTEAFF
14	TRBV4-1	-	few	TRBJ1-2	TGCGCCAGCAGCCAACCGACAGAGAGATATGGCTACACCTTC	CASSQPTERYGYTF
16	TRBV24-1	TRBD2	few	TRBJ2-3	TGTGCCACCAGTGAGGGGACTAGCGGGACCACAGATACGCAGTATTTT	CATSEGTSGTTDTQYF
14	TRBV5-6	TRBD1	-	TRBJ2-7	TGTGCCAGCAGCCAGGGGGCCCCGGTCTACGAGCAGTACTTC	CASSQGAPVYEQYF
14	TRBV7-2	-	-	TRBJ2-3	TGTGCCAGCAGCTTCCCGACTAGCACAGATACGCAGTATTTT	CASSFPTSTDTQYF
14	TRBV10-2	-	-	TRBJ1-1	TGCGCCAGCCGCCGTCCTAAGCTGAACACTGAAGCTTTCTTT	CASRRPKLNTEAFF
14	TRBV27	-	-	TRBJ1-5	TGTGCCAGCAGGGCCCTAGTGGGATATCAGCCCCAGCATTTT	CASRALVGYQPQHF
13	TRBV9	-	few	TRBJ1-2	TGTGCCAGCAGCGCCCTTTCTGCGTGGGGCTACACCTTC	CASSALSAWGYTF
15	TRBV9	TRBD2	-	TRBJ2-5	TGTGCCAGCAGCGTAGTTCCTAGCGGGACTGAGACCCAGTACTTC	CASSVVPSGTETQYF
12	TRBV20-1	-	-	TRBJ1-5	TGCAGTGCCCACACTGGCAATCAGCCCCAGCATTTT	CSAHTGNQPQHF
15	TRBV12-3/TRBV12-4	TRBD1	few	TRBJ1-2	TGTGCCAGCAGTCTAACCCACAGGGGGGACTATGGCTACACCTTC	CASSLTHRGDYGYTF
16	TRBV4-3	-	few	TRBJ2-7	TGCGCCAGCAGCCAAGTATTTAGCGCCTATGGCTACGAGCAGTACTTC	CASSQVFSAYGYEQYF
17	TRBV11-2	-	-	TRBJ2-7	TGTGCCAGCAGCCGTTACAACCCAGACACCGAACCCTACGAGCAGTACTTC	CASSRYNPDTEPYEQYF
15	TRBV2	TRBD1	-	TRBJ2-7	TGTGCCAGCAGGACCGGGACAGGGGTTTACAATGAGCAGTACTTC	CASRTGTGVYNEQYF
12	TRBV7-2	TRBD1	-	TRBJ1-5	TGTGCCAGCAGCCCCCGGACAGGCTTAATGCATTTT	CASSPRTGLMHF
16	TRBV4-3	-	few	TRBJ2-1	TGCGCCAGCAGCCAAGATTGGCAGGGCGGCTACAATGAGCAGTTCTTC	CASSQDWQGGYNEQFF
15	TRBV6-2/TRBV6-3	-	-	TRBJ1-2	TGTGCCAGCAATCTCAGGGGATACGCTAACTATGGCTACACCTTC	CASNLRGYANYGYTF
15	TRBV4-1	TRBD1	few	TRBJ2-4	TGCGCCAGCAGCGGGACAGGGGTGGCCAAAAACATTCAGTACTTC	CASSGTGVAKNIQYF
15	TRBV12-3/TRBV12-4	TRBD2	few	TRBJ2-1	TGTGCCAGCAGTTTAGCAGCGGGGAGGGGCAATGAGCAGTTCTTC	CASSLAAGRGNEQFF
16	TRBV25-1	-	few	TRBJ1-2	TGTGCCAGCAGCGACGTTGGGACTGGTCGGAGGCATGGCTACACCTTC	CASSDVGTGRRHGYTF
14	TRBV5-1	-	-	TRBJ2-3	TGCGCCAGCAGCCCGCGCGAGGCGGGAGATACGCAGTATTTT	CASSPREAGDTQYF
14	TRBV6-5	TRBD1	few	TRBJ1-2	TGTGCCAGCAGTTACCTCCAGACAGGGGATGGCTACACCTTC	CASSYLQTGDGYTF
14	TRBV4-1	-	-	TRBJ2-7	TGCGCCAGCAGCCAAGAGCCTACAGTCTACGAGCAGTACTTC	CASSQEPTVYEQYF
13	TRBV12-3/TRBV12-4	-	-	TRBJ1-6	TGTGCCAGCAGTTTTTGGGAATTCAGGGCCCTCCACTTT	CASSFWEFRALHF
15	TRBV5-5	-	few	TRBJ2-3	TGTGCCAGCACCCCGGGCAGGTTAAGCACAGATACGCAGTATTTT	CASTPGRLSTDTQYF
15	TRBV21-1	-	-	TRBJ1-5	TGTGCCAGCAGCAGCCGGGACCGACACAATCAGCCCCAGCATTTT	CASSSRDRHNQPQHF
12	TRBV14	-	-	TRBJ2-1	TGTGCCAGCAGCCTGGGGACACGGCTACAGTTCTTC	CASSLGTRLQFF
16	TRBV9	TRBD2	many	TRBJ2-3	TGCGCCAGCAGCCCAAGCGGGGGGTCCAGCACAGATACGCAGTATTTT	CASSPSGGSSTDTQYF
14	TRBV9	-	few	TRBJ1-1	TGTGCCAGCAGCGTAGCTCCGGAGGGCACTGAAGCTTTCTTT	CASSVAPEGTEAFF
16	TRBV25-1	-	once	TRBJ2-1	TGTGCCAGCAGTGGCCCGGGACACCTCATTTACAATGAGCAGTTCTTC	CASSGPGHLIYNEQFF
17	TRBV7-9	TRBD1	-	TRBJ1-1	TGTGCCAGCAGCTCCAAGGGCAGGGGGCATAGGGGCACTGAAGCTTTCTTT	CASSSKGRGHRGTEAFF
16	TRBV5-1	-	-	TRBJ1-1	TGCGCCAGCAGCTTAGCCCCCCTGATAGGGGACACTGAAGCTTTCTTT	CASSLAPLIGDTEAFF
15	TRBV12-3/TRBV12-4	TRBD2	many	TRBJ2-1	TGTGCCAGCAGTTTCTCGCGGGAGCCCTACAATGAGCAGTTCTTC	CASSFSREPYNEQFF
13	TRBV5-1	-	-	TRBJ1-1	TGCGCCAACTCCCCGGACACGAACACTGAAGCTTTCTTT	CANSPDTNTEAFF
12	TRBV20-1	-	-	TRBJ1-1	TGCAGTGCCGAAGGGGTAAGAACTGAAGCTTTCTTT	CSAEGVRTEAFF
17	TRBV7-9	-	-	TRBJ1-2	TGTGCCAGCAGCAATGGGCGGGGAATCAAGGCCCTCTATGGCTACACCTTC	CASSNGRGIKALYGYTF
14	TRBV20-1	-	-	TRBJ2-7	TGCAGTGCTAACCGACAGGCCTACTCCTACGAGCAGTACTTC	CSANRQAYSYEQYF
14	TRBV29-1	-	few	TRBJ2-1	TGCTCACGACAAGACATGAGCTCCTACAATGAGCAGTTCTTC	CSRQDMSSYNEQFF
15	TRBV7-2	TRBD1	-	TRBJ2-7	TGTGCCAGCAGCTTCCCAGACAGGGGCTCCTTCGAGCAGTACTTC	CASSFPDRGSFEQYF
13	TRBV5-1	-	-	TRBJ1-3	TGCGCCAGCAGCTTGGAGGGATCAAACACCATATATTTT	CASSLEGSNTIYF
14	TRBV21-1	-	-	TRBJ2-3	TGTGCCAGCAGCAAAGCTTCAGGGTCCGATACGCAGTATTTT	CASSKASGSDTQYF
13	TRBV7-3	-	many	TRBJ2-5	TGTGCCAGCAGCTTAACAGGGTGGGAGACCCAGTACTTC	CASSLTGWETQYF
13	TRBV20-1	-	few	TRBJ2-1	TGCAGTGCTAGATTGCGGGCCTACAATGAGCAGTTCTTC	CSARLRAYNEQFF
15	TRBV2	-	-	TRBJ1-6	TGTGCCAGCAGTGAACAGGGAACCGTCCATTCACCCCTCCACTTT	CASSEQGTVHSPLHF